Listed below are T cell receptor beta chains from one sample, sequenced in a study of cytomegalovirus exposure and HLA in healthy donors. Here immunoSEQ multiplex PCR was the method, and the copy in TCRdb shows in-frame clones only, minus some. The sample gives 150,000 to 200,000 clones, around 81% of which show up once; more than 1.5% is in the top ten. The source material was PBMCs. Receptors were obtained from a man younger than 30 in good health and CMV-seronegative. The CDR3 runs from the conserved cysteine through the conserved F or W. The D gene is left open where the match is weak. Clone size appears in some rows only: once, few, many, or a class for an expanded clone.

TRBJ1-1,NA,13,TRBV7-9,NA,TGTGCCAGCAGCTTAGCCTCAGGGCCTGAAGCTTTCTTT,CASSLASGPEAFF
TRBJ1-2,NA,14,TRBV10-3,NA,TGTGCCATCAGTGAGAAGGAGCTAAACTATGGCTACACCTTC,CAISEKELNYGYTF
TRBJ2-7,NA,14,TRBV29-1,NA,TGCAGCGTTGGCTGGGGGCCAAGCTCCTACGAGCAGTACTTC,CSVGWGPSSYEQYF
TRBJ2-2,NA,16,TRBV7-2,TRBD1,TGTGCCAGCAGCCTCGCCGGGACAGGGAACACCGGGGAGCTGTTTTTT,CASSLAGTGNTGELFF
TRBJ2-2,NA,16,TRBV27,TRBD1,TGTGCCAGCCGCCCGGGACAGGGGATCGGCACCGGGGAGCTGTTTTTT,CASRPGQGIGTGELFF
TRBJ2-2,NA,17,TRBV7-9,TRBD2,TGTGCCAGCAGCTTAAGCGCGGGCGGGAGATTCACCGGGGAGCTGTTTTTT,CASSLSAGGRFTGELFF
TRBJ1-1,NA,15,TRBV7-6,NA,TGTGCCAGCAGCCCCTACCACAGGGACGGGGATGAAGCTTTCTTT,CASSPYHRDGDEAFF
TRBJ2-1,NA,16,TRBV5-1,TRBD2,TGCGCCAGCAGCTTGGCCGTACGGGGGGGAGGCAATGAGCAGTTCTTC,CASSLAVRGGGNEQFF
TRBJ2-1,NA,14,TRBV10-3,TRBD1,TGTGCCATCAGTACCCGACAGGGGAACAATGAGCAGTTCTTC,CAISTRQGNNEQFF
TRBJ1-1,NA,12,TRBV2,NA,TGTGCCAGCACAAGAGTGAACACTGAAGCTTTCTTT,CASTRVNTEAFF
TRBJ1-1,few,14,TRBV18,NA,TGTGCCAGCTCACCACGAGACACAAACACTGAAGCTTTCTTT,CASSPRDTNTEAFF
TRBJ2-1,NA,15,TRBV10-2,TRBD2,TGCGCCAGCAGCCCCGGGACTAGCGGGATCTTGGAGCAGTTCTTC,CASSPGTSGILEQFF
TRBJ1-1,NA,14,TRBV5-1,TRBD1,TGCGCCAGCAGCTTGGGACAGGGGGCTGGGAAAGCTTTCTTT,CASSLGQGAGKAFF
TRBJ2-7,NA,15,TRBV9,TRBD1,TGTGCCAGCAGCGTGGACAGGGCCCCCATCTACGAGCAGTACTTC,CASSVDRAPIYEQYF
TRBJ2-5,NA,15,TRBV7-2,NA,TGTGCCAGCAGCTTATTCGCGGGGACTGAAGAGACCCAGTACTTC,CASSLFAGTEETQYF
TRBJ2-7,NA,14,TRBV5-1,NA,TGCGCCAGCAGCTTGGCCGGGCAGGGCTACGAGCAGTACTTC,CASSLAGQGYEQYF
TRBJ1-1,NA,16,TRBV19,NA,TGTGCCAGTAGTATAGATGCCAGGGTTATGAACACTGAAGCTTTCTTT,CASSIDARVMNTEAFF
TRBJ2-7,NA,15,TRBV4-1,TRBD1,TGCGCCAGCAGTCGACAGGGGACCCCAACCTACGAGCAGTACTTC,CASSRQGTPTYEQYF
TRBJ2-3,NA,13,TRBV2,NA,TGTGCCAGCAGTGCTGAGGTCACAGATACGCAGTATTTT,CASSAEVTDTQYF
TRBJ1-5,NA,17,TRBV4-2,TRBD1,TGTGCCAGCAGCCAAGATCCGAACAGGGGTGGCAATCAGCCCCAGCATTTT,CASSQDPNRGGNQPQHF
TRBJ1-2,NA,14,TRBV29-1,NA,TGCAGCGTTGAAGATGTATCGGGATACTATGGCTACACCTTC,CSVEDVSGYYGYTF
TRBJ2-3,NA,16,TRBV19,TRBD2,TGTGCCAGTAGTATCCTGTTAGCGGGTACGGGAGATACGCAGTATTTT,CASSILLAGTGDTQYF
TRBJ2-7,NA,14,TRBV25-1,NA,TGTGCCAGCAGTGGACAGGCCGAAGTCTACGAGCAGTACTTC,CASSGQAEVYEQYF
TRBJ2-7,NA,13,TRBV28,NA,TGTGCCAGCAGTTTCAGAAACTCCTACGAGCAGTACTTC,CASSFRNSYEQYF
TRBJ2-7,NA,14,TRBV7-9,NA,TGTGCCAGCAGCTCACAGACTACCGACTACGAGCAGTACTTC,CASSSQTTDYEQYF
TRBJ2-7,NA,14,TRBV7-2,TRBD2,TGTGCCAGCAGAGGCGGGAGGGCCGGGGACGAGCAGTACTTC,CASRGGRAGDEQYF
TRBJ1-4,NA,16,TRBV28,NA,TGTGCCAGCACCCTGGACAGTCTAGCAACTAATGAAAAACTGTTTTTT,CASTLDSLATNEKLFF
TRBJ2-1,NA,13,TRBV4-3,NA,TGCGCCAGCAGCCAAGATGGAGGGTATAAGCAGTTCTTC,CASSQDGGYKQFF
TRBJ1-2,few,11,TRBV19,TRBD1,TGTGCCACGACAGGGGCCTATGGCTACACCTTC,CATTGAYGYTF
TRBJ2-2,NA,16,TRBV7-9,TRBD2,TGTTCCAGCAGCCACTTGACGGGGGGGATGACCGGGGAGCTGTTTTTT,CSSSHLTGGMTGELFF
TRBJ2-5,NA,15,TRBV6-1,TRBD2,TGTGCCAGCAGCCTAGCGGGAGGGACCTTTGAGACCCAGTACTTC,CASSLAGGTFETQYF
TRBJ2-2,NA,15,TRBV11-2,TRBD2,TGTGCCAGCAGCCCACCGGGACTAGTCCCCGGGGAGCTGTTTTTT,CASSPPGLVPGELFF
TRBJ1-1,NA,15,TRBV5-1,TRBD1,TGCGCCAGCAGTCCACTCAGGGGGGTGGACACTGAAGCTTTCTTT,CASSPLRGVDTEAFF
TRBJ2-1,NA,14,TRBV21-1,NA,TGTGCCAGCAATAAACTGAGCGTCGATAATGAGCAGTTCTTC,CASNKLSVDNEQFF
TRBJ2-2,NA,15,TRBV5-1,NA,TGCGCCAGCAGTACCGCACAGGGGAACACCGGGGAGCTGTTTTTT,CASSTAQGNTGELFF
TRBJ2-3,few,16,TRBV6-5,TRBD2,TGTGCCAGCAGTTACTCCCCTAGCGGAGACCCAGATACGCAGTATTTT,CASSYSPSGDPDTQYF